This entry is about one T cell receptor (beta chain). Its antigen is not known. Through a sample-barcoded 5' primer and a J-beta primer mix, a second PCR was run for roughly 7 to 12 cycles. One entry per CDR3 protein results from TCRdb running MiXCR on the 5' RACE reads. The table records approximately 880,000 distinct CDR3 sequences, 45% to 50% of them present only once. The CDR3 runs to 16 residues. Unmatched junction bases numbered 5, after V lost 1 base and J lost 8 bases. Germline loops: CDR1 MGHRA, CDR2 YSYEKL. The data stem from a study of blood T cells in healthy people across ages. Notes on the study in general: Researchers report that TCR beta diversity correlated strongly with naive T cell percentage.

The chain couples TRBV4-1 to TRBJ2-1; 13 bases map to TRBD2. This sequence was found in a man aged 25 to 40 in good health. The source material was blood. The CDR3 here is CASSQARLAGGYEQFF. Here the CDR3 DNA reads TGCGCCAGCAGCCAAGCGAGACTAGCGGGGGGTTATGAGCAGTTCTTC.